The sequence of this TCR beta chain was determined in a study of blood T cell repertoires in COVID-19. Profiled with immunoSEQ multiplex PCR; TCRdb holds only in-frame clones, not every one. The table includes 150,000 to 200,000 clones, around 80% detected once. Germline V gives CDR1 WSHSY, CDR2 SAAADI. With 6 bases removed from V and 8 bases from J, the gap between germline ends came to 11 bases. The CDR3 runs 12 residues. Sequencing input: peripheral blood. The rearrangement links TRBV10-2 to TRBJ1-3; the D is unclear. The clonotype was recovered from a woman older than 75 with acute or convalescent COVID-19. The CDR3 region has the DNA TGCGCCAGCAGCCGGGGTGTAGACACCATATATTTT. This codes for CASSRGVDTIYF.